The 2 T cell receptor beta chains presented below share a single source sample, sequenced in a study of shared clonotypes between healthy human individuals. The data were produced by immunoSEQ multiplex PCR, yet TCRdb's version contains in-frame clones alone and is incomplete. The sample has fewer than 1.6 million clones; about 98.5% are singletons. The specimen sequenced was naive CD4+ T cells sorted from blood. Specified subset: CD45RA+ positively selected. The receptors stem from a man aged 25 to 45 in good health.

The chain couples TRBV28 to TRBJ1-4; TRBD1 is a possible D gene (6 bases). The V gene lost 3 bases and the J gene lost 4 bases, with 15 bases spanning the gap. The CDR3 spans 16 residues. Germline V lookup: CDR1 MDHEN, CDR2 SYDVKM. CDR3 in DNA: TGTGCCAGCAGTTTTTTCCAGGGGCGACGTAATGAAAAACTGTTTTTT. Its translation: CASSFFQGRRNEKLFF. Looking up the rest from reference TRBV28 and TRBJ1-4 gives the full variable domain: DVKVTQSSRYLVKRTGEKVFLECVQDMDHENMFWYRQDPGLGLRLIYFSYDVKMKEKGDIPEGYSVSREKKERFSLILESASTNQTSMYLCASSFFQGRRNEKLFFGSGTQLSVL.

The chain uses TRBV28 and TRBJ1-5; 7 nucleotides align to TRBD1. The CDR3 runs to 16 residues. V shed 6 bases, J shed 0 bases, and the junction held 8 bases outside the gene matches. Germline assignment: CDR1 MDHEN and CDR2 SYDVKM. The CDR3 is CASRTTGAPSNQPQHF. CDR3 nucleotides: TGTGCCAGCAGAACTACAGGGGCACCTAGCAATCAGCCCCAGCATTTT. The full variable domain, its missing parts supplied by reference TRBV28 and TRBJ1-5, is DVKVTQSSRYLVKRTGEKVFLECVQDMDHENMFWYRQDPGLGLRLIYFSYDVKMKEKGDIPEGYSVSREKKERFSLILESASTNQTSMYLCASRTTGAPSNQPQHFGDGTRLSIL.